A selection of T cell receptor beta chains follows, all from one sample in a study of CD8 T cells in ankylosing spondylitis. TCRdb analysed the 5' RACE reads with MiXCR anew, one entry per CDR3 protein. The data hold about 140,000 distinct CDR3 sequences, with around a third observed a single time. The sample taken for sequencing was synovial fluid, either unsorted or a sorted T cell fraction (not recorded which). These receptors were obtained from a male donor with ankylosing spondylitis. Each CDR3 is given with its conserved first and last residue. The D gene is left open where the match is weak. Size is stated for part of the rows, as once, few or many counts, or as a class when the clone is expanded.

d_gene	v_gene	j_gene	abundance	CDR3aa	CDR3nt
NA	TRBV9	TRBJ2-1	NA	CASSSQGGAGYRGQFF	TGTGCCAGCAGCTCCCAGGGCGGGGCGGGGTACAGGGGGCAGTTCTTC
NA	TRBV7-9	TRBJ1-1	NA	CASSVRDGSNTEAFF	TGTGCCAGCAGCGTCCGGGACGGATCAAACACTGAAGCTTTCTTT
TRBD1	TRBV24-1	TRBJ1-5	few	CATHGQGGPYSNQPQHF	TGTGCCACCCATGGACAGGGAGGCCCTTATAGCAATCAGCCCCAGCATTTT
NA	TRBV13	TRBJ1-1	NA	CASSPRWGRMNTEAFF	TGTGCCAGCAGTCCTCGGTGGGGGCGCATGAACACTGAAGCTTTCTTT
TRBD2	TRBV6-4	TRBJ2-3	NA	CASSTSGISTDTQYF	TGTGCCAGCAGCACTAGCGGTATTAGCACAGATACGCAGTATTTT
TRBD1	TRBV19	TRBJ1-5	many	CASLGTGAYGYDQPQHF	TGTGCCAGCCTAGGGACAGGGGCATATGGGTATGATCAGCCCCAGCATTTT
TRBD1	TRBV7-9	TRBJ1-2	NA	CASSHGQAAACPF	TGTGCCAGCAGCCACGGACAGGCCGCGGCCTGTCCCTTC
NA	TRBV5-1	TRBJ2-2	many	CASSPGGIGELFF	TGCGCCAGCAGCCCGGGTGGTATCGGGGAGCTGTTTTTT
NA	TRBV6-1	TRBJ2-7	few	CASSRSEGSYEQYF	TGTGCCAGCAGCCGAAGTGAGGGGTCCTACGAGCAGTACTTC
NA	TRBV21-1	TRBJ2-7	NA	CASSKAGTGTYEQYF	TGTGCCAGCAGCAAAGCCGGGACAGGTACCTACGAGCAGTACTTC
NA	TRBV2	TRBJ1-1	once	CASSWGAEAFF	TGTGCCAGCAGTTGGGGGGCTGAAGCTTTCTTT
TRBD2	TRBV3-1	TRBJ2-7	NA	CASSQSRRTSGNEQYF	TGTGCCAGCAGCCAGAGTCGCCGTACTAGCGGGAACGAGCAGTACTTC
NA	TRBV20-1	TRBJ2-4	NA	CSASPQGSKNIQYF	TGCAGTGCTAGCCCCCAGGGGTCCAAAAACATTCAGTACTTC
NA	TRBV7-3	TRBJ2-1	NA	CASSRGVGYNEQFF	TGTGCCAGCAGCAGGGGAGTAGGCTACAATGAGCAGTTCTTC
NA	TRBV5-4	TRBJ2-1	NA	CASRRGGDRGSYNEQFF	TGTGCCAGCAGACGGGGTGGGGACCGGGGGTCCTACAATGAGCAGTTCTTC
TRBD1	TRBV20-1	TRBJ2-5	few	CSAELDRAMQGTQYF	TGCAGTGCTGAACTGGACAGGGCTATGCAGGGGACCCAGTACTTC
TRBD2	TRBV27	TRBJ2-3	few	CASSYAGVGPDTQYF	TGTGCCAGCAGTTATGCGGGAGTCGGTCCAGATACGCAGTATTTT
TRBD1	TRBV6-5	TRBJ2-2	few	CASSFGTGNTGELFF	TGTGCCAGCAGTTTTGGGACAGGGAACACCGGGGAGCTGTTTTTT
NA	TRBV7-3	TRBJ2-1	few	CASSLRGFNEQFF	TGTGCCAGCAGCTTACGAGGTTTCAATGAGCAGTTCTTC
TRBD1	TRBV5-4	TRBJ2-7	NA	CASKTSGTGVEQYF	TGTGCCAGCAAAACCTCCGGGACAGGGGTTGAGCAGTACTTC
TRBD1	TRBV27	TRBJ1-5	NA	CASSRTGASNQPQHF	TGTGCCAGCAGTCGGACAGGGGCGAGCAATCAGCCCCAGCATTTT